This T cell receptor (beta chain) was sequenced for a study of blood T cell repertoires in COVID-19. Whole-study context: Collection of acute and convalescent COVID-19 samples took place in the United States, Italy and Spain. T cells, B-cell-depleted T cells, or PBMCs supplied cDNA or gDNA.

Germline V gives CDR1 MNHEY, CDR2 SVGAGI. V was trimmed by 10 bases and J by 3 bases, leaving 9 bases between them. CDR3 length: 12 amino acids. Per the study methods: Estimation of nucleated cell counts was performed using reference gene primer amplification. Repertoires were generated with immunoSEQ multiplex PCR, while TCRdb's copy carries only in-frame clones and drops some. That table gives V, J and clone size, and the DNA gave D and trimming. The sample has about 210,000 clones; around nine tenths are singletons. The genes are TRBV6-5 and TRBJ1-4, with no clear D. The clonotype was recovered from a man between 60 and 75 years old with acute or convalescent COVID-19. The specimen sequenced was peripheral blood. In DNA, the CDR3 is TGTGCCACCCGCTCGGCTAATGAAAAACTGTTTTTT. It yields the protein CATRSANEKLFF.